The present T cell receptor beta chain was sequenced within a study of cytomegalovirus exposure and HLA in healthy donors. PCR involved 60 Vbeta and 13 Jbeta primers. Assay: immunoSEQ multiplex PCR; the TCRdb copy retains only in-frame clones and omits some. The sample lists about 140,000 clones, about 85% occurring once. As for this clone: As yet, its antigen is unknown.

Germline trimming cut 3 bases from V and 0 bases from J; bases unmatched to any gene: 12. The germline CDR1 and CDR2 sequences are SGHVS and FQNEAQ. This CDR3 region has 19 residues. Points from the study as a whole: Most of the TCR beta V segments (in an earlier analysis) were productive either about 87% or about 30% of the time. Later on, a genetic analysis was performed. It linked a missense variant in DCLRE1C with V- and J-gene trimming of TCR beta.

This TCR came from a female donor in good health and CMV-seronegative. The gene calls are TRBV7-8 and TRBJ2-2; 8 positions match TRBD2. The sample was PBMCs. Here the CDR3 reads CASSLVASRGASNTGELFF. The CDR3 DNA reads TGTGCCAGCAGCTTGGTCGCGTCGCGGGGGGCCTCGAACACCGGGGAGCTGTTTTTT. Supplemented by reference TRBV7-8 and TRBJ2-2, the full variable domain reads GAGVSQSPRYKVAKRGQDVALRCDPISGHVSLFWYQQALGQGPEFLTYFQNEAQLDKSGLPSDRFFAERPEGSVSTLKIQRTQQEDSAVYLCASSLVASRGASNTGELFFGEGSRLTVL.